This T cell receptor beta chain appears in the sequencing data of a study of lymphopenia after photon versus proton radiotherapy. The V and J ends lost 0 bases and 7 bases, in that order; junction bases with no gene match: 3. Germline CDR1 and CDR2: SGHRS and YFSETQ. CDR3 length equals 15 residues. TCRdb's copy holds only in-frame clones and misses some; the assay was immunoSEQ multiplex PCR. The sample lists 160,000 or so clones, 70% to 90% occurring once. This receptor was taken from a man aged 45-60 years with gastric cancer. The source material was peripheral blood, sampled from a patient treated with photon-based radiotherapy. V usage is TRBV5-1 and J usage is TRBJ2-1; the match to TRBD2 covers 11 bases. The CDR3 spells CASSLASSGRNEQFF. DNA for the CDR3: TGCGCCAGCAGCTTGGCTTCTAGCGGGAGGAATGAGCAGTTCTTC.